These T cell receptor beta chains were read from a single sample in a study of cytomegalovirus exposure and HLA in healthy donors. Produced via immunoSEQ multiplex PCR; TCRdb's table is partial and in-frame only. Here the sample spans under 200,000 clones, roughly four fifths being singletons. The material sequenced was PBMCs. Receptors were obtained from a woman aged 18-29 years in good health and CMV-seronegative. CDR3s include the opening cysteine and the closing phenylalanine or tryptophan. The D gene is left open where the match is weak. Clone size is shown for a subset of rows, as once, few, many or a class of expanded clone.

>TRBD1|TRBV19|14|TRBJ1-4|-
TGTGCCAGTATGGGGACAGGAACTAATGAAAAACTGTTTTTT
CASMGTGTNEKLFF
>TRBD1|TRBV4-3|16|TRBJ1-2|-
TGCGCCAGCAGTCTCATAGGGGGGACAGCAATTCAAGGCTACACCTTC
CASSLIGGTAIQGYTF
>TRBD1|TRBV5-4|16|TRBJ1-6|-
TGTGCCAGCAGCTTGGTGGGACAGGGGAGGGATTCACCCCTCCACTTT
CASSLVGQGRDSPLHF
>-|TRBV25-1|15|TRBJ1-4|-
TGTGCCAGCAGTGAATCAGGCCTCACTGCGGGGAAACTGTTTTTT
CASSESGLTAGKLFF
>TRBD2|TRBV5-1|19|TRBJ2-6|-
TGCGCCAGCAGCTTGGTTCTAGCGGAAGATCTGTCTGGGGCCAACGTCCTGACTTTC
CASSLVLAEDLSGANVLTF
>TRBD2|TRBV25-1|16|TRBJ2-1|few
TGTGCCAGCAGTCAATTTAGCGGGAGAGGGAACAATGAGCAGTTCTTC
CASSQFSGRGNNEQFF
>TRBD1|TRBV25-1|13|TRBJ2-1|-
TGTGCCAGCAGGGGACAGGGGATAGGTGAGCAGTTCTTC
CASRGQGIGEQFF
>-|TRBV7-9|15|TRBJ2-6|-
TGTGCCAGCAGCTTAGGGACAGCTGGGGCCAACGTCCTGACTTTC
CASSLGTAGANVLTF
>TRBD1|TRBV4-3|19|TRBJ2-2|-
TGCGCCAGCAGCCAACGGACAGGGGGCGCCTGGATGAACACCGGGGAGCTGTTTTTT
CASSQRTGGAWMNTGELFF
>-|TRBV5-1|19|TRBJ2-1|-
TGCGCCAGCAGCTTGGGGCGGGGTCGTCTAGGTAGCTCCTACAATGAGCAGTTCTTC
CASSLGRGRLGSSYNEQFF
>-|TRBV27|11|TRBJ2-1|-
TGTGCCAGCAGTCTCTACAATGAGCAGTTCTTC
CASSLYNEQFF
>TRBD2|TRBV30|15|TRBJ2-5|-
TGTGCCTGGGGGCTCGGGACGGGGAGGGGAGAGACCCAGTACTTC
CAWGLGTGRGETQYF
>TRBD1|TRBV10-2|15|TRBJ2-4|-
TGCGCCAGCAGTGGCCTGGGACAGGGCAAAAACATTCAGTACTTC
CASSGLGQGKNIQYF
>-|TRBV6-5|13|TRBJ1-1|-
TGTGCCAGCAGTCCTCGGGGGAACACTGAAGCTTTCTTT
CASSPRGNTEAFF